This record covers a single T cell receptor beta chain. Its specificity is unknown. This entry comes from a study of CD8 T cells in ankylosing spondylitis. Broader study findings: Reportedly, matched ankylosing spondylitis synovial fluid was significantly enriched for disease-linked clones. Previously reported in reactive arthritis synovial fluid and blood were some of the motif variants.

The V and J ends lost 0 bases and 3 bases respectively, with 12 bases between them. The V gene's germline CDR1 is SGHAT and CDR2 FQNNGV. CDR3 length equals 16 residues. Using quantitative 5'-RACE with molecular barcodes, the authors made TCR beta libraries. TCRdb re-analysed the 5' RACE reads in MiXCR, keeping a single row per CDR3 protein. The sample records hundreds of thousands of distinct CDR3 sequences, 20% to 25% being singletons. The chain couples TRBV11-2 to TRBJ2-1; a possible D gene is TRBD2 (7 bases). The sequenced sample was blood, either unsorted or a sorted T cell fraction (not recorded which). The TCR comes from a male donor with ankylosing spondylitis or in good health (not recorded which). The CDR3 region has the DNA TGTGCCAGCAGCTTAGATTTAGGGGGGGGCTACAATGAGCAGTTCTTC. Protein: CASSLDLGGGYNEQFF. The variable domain in full, completed from reference TRBV11-2 and TRBJ2-1, reads EAGVAQSPRYKIIEKRQSVAFWCNPISGHATLYWYQQILGQGPKLLIQFQNNGVVDDSQLPKDRFSAERLKGVDSTLKIQPAKLEDSAVYLCASSLDLGGGYNEQFFGPGTRLTVL.